These 25 T cell receptor beta chains came from one sample sequenced in a study of Ad26.COV2.S vaccination and SARS-CoV-2 variants. Sequenced by immunoSEQ multiplex PCR; TCRdb stores in-frame clones only, minus some. Of 200,000 to 250,000 clones in the sample, more than 75% were seen once. The treatment was: some 19 received Ad26.COV2.S at low or high dose, single or two shots; 5 received placebo; per-sample allocation not given. Sampling was performed 63 days after the first vaccine or placebo injection. The sample consisted of peripheral blood, taken in a trial of Ad26.COV2.S vaccine versus placebo. All receptors come from a person aged 18-65 years who received the Ad26.COV2.S COVID-19 vaccine or a placebo.

V and J are TRBV7-2 and TRBJ2-3, with D perhaps matching TRBD1 (6 bases). Germline CDR1 SGHTA, CDR2 FQGNSA. The ends were cut back, 4 bases at V and 4 bases at J, with 15 bases in the middle. The CDR3 spans 15 residues. CDR3 in amino acids: CASSSGTRGADTQYF. The CDR3 coding sequence is TGTGCCAGCAGCTCCGGGACAAGAGGAGCAGATACGCAGTATTTT.

The chain carries TRBV6-5 and TRBJ2-3; the match to TRBD2 covers 8 bases. The V segment lost 4 bases and the J segment 6 bases; nucleotides outside the gene matches: 9. There are 15 residues in the CDR3. Germline assignment: CDR1 MNHEY and CDR2 SVGAGI. The CDR3 nucleotides are TGTGCCAGCAGTTCTAGCGGGCAAGGGGGGGATACGCAGTATTTT. Amino acid sequence: CASSSSGQGGDTQYF.

V gene TRBV7-9 combines with J gene TRBJ1-2; D is uncertain. Trimming took off 5 bases at V and 11 bases at J, with 9 bases between the two ends. Germline CDR1 reads SEHNR; CDR2 reads FQNEAQ (reference sequence). The CDR3 has 10 residues. CDR3 nucleotides: TGTGCCAGCAGCCCCCTTCGTTACACCTTC. Protein sequence: CASSPLRYTF.

In nucleotides, the CDR3 is TGTGCCAGCAGCTTAGCGGGGGCAGGGGTGTTCGCTGAAGCTTTCTTT. Protein: CASSLAGAGVFAEAFF. J is TRBJ1-1 and V is TRBV7-8, with a possible D match to TRBD1 (6 bases). V lost 0 bases to trimming and J lost 6 bases, with 17 bases between them. This CDR3 is 16 amino acids long. Per germline, CDR1 SGHVS and CDR2 FQNEAQ.

This sequence joins TRBV29-1 and TRBJ2-1, with TRBD2 matching over 12 bases. V lost 7 bases to trimming and J lost 8 bases; unmatched junction nucleotides: 9. The CDR3 has 14 amino acids. The germline V gene encodes CDR1 SQVTM and CDR2 ANQGSEA. The CDR3 sequence is CSALTSGRYDEQFF. CDR3 nucleotides: TGCAGCGCTCTGACTAGCGGGAGATACGATGAGCAGTTCTTC.

The rearrangement joins TRBV5-5 to TRBJ2-3; TRBD2 agrees at 9 bases. This CDR3 region has 16 residues. V lost 1 base and J lost 2; bases outside the gene matches: 5. CDR1 SGHKS and CDR2 YYEKEE come from the germline V gene (reference sequence). The chain's CDR3 is CASSLSSGMNTDTQYF. CDR3 in DNA: TGTGCCAGCAGCTTGTCTAGCGGGATGAACACAGATACGCAGTATTTT.

The chain links TRBV30 to TRBJ1-1; TRBD1 aligns across 9 bases. CDR3 length: 16 amino acids. Trimming took 0 bases from V and 2 from J; bases not matched to a gene: 7. Germline V gene sequence: CDR1 GTSNPN, CDR2 SVGIG (reference sequence). CDR3 in DNA: TGTGCCTGGAGTGTATACGGGACAGGGATTAACACTGAAGCTTTCTTT. This sequence encodes CAWSVYGTGINTEAFF.

The rearrangement uses TRBV5-1 and TRBJ2-7, with D possibly TRBD1 on 5 matching bases. The CDR3 loop spans 13 amino acids. Germline loops: CDR1 SGHRS, CDR2 YFSETQ. With 4 bases removed from V and 0 bases from J, the gap between germline ends came to 8 bases. The chain's CDR3 is CASSQGDSYEQYF. CDR3 nucleotides: TGCGCCAGCAGCCAAGGGGACTCCTACGAGCAGTACTTC.

This chain uses TRBV11-2 with TRBJ1-1; D ambiguous. The ends were cut back, 1 base at V and 5 bases at J, with 14 bases in the middle. The V gene's germline CDR1 is SGHAT and CDR2 FQNNGV. This CDR3 contains 15 residues. CDR3 DNA sequence: TGTGCCAGCAGCTTAGTAGGGTCAGGAGGGACTGAAGCTTTCTTT. This encodes CASSLVGSGGTEAFF. Full variable domain (missing parts from reference TRBV11-2 and TRBJ1-1): EAGVAQSPRYKIIEKRQSVAFWCNPISGHATLYWYQQILGQGPKLLIQFQNNGVVDDSQLPKDRFSAERLKGVDSTLKIQPAKLEDSAVYLCASSLVGSGGTEAFFGQGTRLTVV.

The chain is built from TRBV29-1 and TRBJ2-3; TRBD2 is a possible D gene (5 bases). Trimming took off 3 bases at V and 2 bases at J, with 12 bases between the two ends. The CDR3 has 14 amino acids. The V gene's germline CDR1 is SQVTM and CDR2 ANQGSEA. The CDR3 spells CSVEREGNTDTQYF. CDR3 in DNA: TGCAGCGTTGAGCGCGAGGGCAACACAGATACGCAGTATTTT.

V gene TRBV5-6 combines with J gene TRBJ1-2; no reliable D call. The CDR3 contains 13 residues. The V and J ends lost 4 bases and 4 bases respectively, with 11 bases between them. Germline CDR1 is SGHDT and CDR2 is YYEEEE. For the CDR3, the DNA is TGTGCCAGCAGCCCAGACATGAGCTATGGCTACACCTTC. This sequence encodes CASSPDMSYGYTF.

This clone was recorded only once. V gene TRBV7-2 combines with J gene TRBJ2-7; 9 bases fit TRBD1. V lost 5 bases, J lost 3 bases, and 8 bases stayed unmatched. This CDR3 has 15 residues. Germline lookup yields CDR1 SGHTA and CDR2 FQGNSA. CDR3 DNA sequence: TGTGCCAGCAGCCCAAGGGGACAGGGAAACTACGAGCAGTACTTC. This codes for CASSPRGQGNYEQYF. The variable domain in full, completed from reference TRBV7-2 and TRBJ2-7, reads GAGVSQSPSNKVTEKGKDVELRCDPISGHTALYWYRQSLGQGLEFLIYFQGNSAPDKSGLPSDRFSAERTGGSVSTLTIQRTQQEDSAVYLCASSPRGQGNYEQYFGPGTRLTVT.

The CDR3 spells CASSVWDTLNTEAFF. Here the CDR3 DNA reads TGTGCCAGTAGTGTCTGGGACACACTTAACACTGAAGCTTTCTTT. The chain carries TRBV19 and TRBJ1-1; tentative D call: TRBD1 (6 bases). Germline V gene data show CDR1 as LNHDA and CDR2 as SQIVND (reference sequence). V lost 5 bases to trimming and J lost 2 bases, with 15 bases between them. The CDR3 length is 15 residues.

This chain connects TRBV13 to TRBJ2-3; tentative D call: TRBD1 (6 bases). The CDR3 runs 14 residues. Trimming cost V 6 bases and J 4 bases, with 14 bases left between them. CDR1 and CDR2 (germline): PRHDT, FYEKMQ (reference sequence). CDR3 DNA sequence: TGTGCCAGCAGGAAAACGGGACATTCAGATACGCAGTATTTT. This codes for CASRKTGHSDTQYF.

As regards this clone: In the same sample, other DNA sequences code for this CDR3. V gene TRBV14 combines with J gene TRBJ1-2; a weak D match, TRBD1 (6 bases). Trimming pared 0 bases from V and 8 bases from J, leaving 13 bases between. Germline CDR1 SGHDN, CDR2 FVKESK. This CDR3 is built from 14 residues. CDR3 nucleotides: TGTGCCAGCAGCCAAGATAGGGGGGCTCAGGGCTACACCTTC. It translates to CASSQDRGAQGYTF.

This CDR3 is CASSYVQGAKSYEQYF. The CDR3 nucleotides are TGTGCCAGCAGTTACGTCCAGGGGGCGAAATCGTACGAGCAGTACTTC. The chain employs TRBV6-5 and TRBJ2-7; 8 bases map to TRBD1. Germline CDR1 MNHEY, CDR2 SVGAGI. This CDR3 spans 16 amino acids. Trimming removed 2 bases from V and 4 bases from J; junction bases left unmatched: 10.

The chain combines TRBV9 with TRBJ2-2; D not certain. CDR3 size: 15 residues. Germline-derived CDR1 and CDR2 are SGDLS and YYNGEE. Trimming stripped 0 bases from V and 1 base from J, with 7 bases between. The DNA for the CDR3 is TGTGCCAGCAGCGTAGAGACACAGAACACCGGGGAGCTGTTTTTT. It translates to CASSVETQNTGELFF.

The rearrangement links TRBV5-5 to TRBJ1-1, with a weak D call TRBD1 (5 bases). Looked up from germline, CDR1 is SGHKS and CDR2 is YYEKEE (reference sequence). Trimming left V 1 base short and J 2 bases short, with 12 bases between. This CDR3 is built from 15 residues. CDR3 sequence (DNA): TGTGCCAGCAGCTTGACTCCCGACAGTAACACTGAAGCTTTCTTT. Amino acid sequence: CASSLTPDSNTEAFF. The full variable domain, completed using reference TRBV5-5 and TRBJ1-1, is DAGVTQSPTHLIKTRGQQVTLRCSPISGHKSVSWYQQVLGQGPQFIFQYYEKEERGRGNFPDRFSARQFPNYSSELNVNALLLGDSALYLCASSLTPDSNTEAFFGQGTRLTVV.

V and J are TRBV7-9 and TRBJ2-2; D is unresolved. The CDR3 sequence is 16 residues long. The germline gives CDR1 SEHNR, CDR2 FQNEAQ (reference sequence). Trimming removed 1 base from V and 4 bases from J, with 13 bases in between. In DNA, the CDR3 is TGTGCCAGCAGCTTAGATGTGGGGAAAGTCACCGGGGAGCTGTTTTTT. It translates to CASSLDVGKVTGELFF.

The DNA of the CDR3 is TGTGCCAGCGGACCCGGGACACTGAACACCGGGGAGCTGTTTTTT. Encoded protein: CASGPGTLNTGELFF. The chain couples TRBV4-2 to TRBJ2-2, with D tentatively TRBD1 (6 bases). This CDR3 contains 15 residues. Germline assignment: CDR1 LGHNA and CDR2 YNFKEQ. Trimming took off 8 bases at V and 1 base at J, with 14 bases between the two ends.

The rearrangement links TRBV5-6 to TRBJ2-3; D is perhaps TRBD1 (5 bases). Germline values: CDR1 SGHDT, CDR2 YYEEEE. The CDR3 consists of 15 residues. V gave up 2 bases and J gave up 1 base, with 11 bases separating them. The CDR3 DNA sequence: TGTGCCAGCAGCTTTCGGACACGGGGCACAGATACGCAGTATTTT. Its protein product is CASSFRTRGTDTQYF.

This chain uses TRBV9 with TRBJ2-1; 8 nucleotides line up with TRBD2. The CDR3 is made up of 16 amino acids. CDR1 and CDR2 from the germline V gene are SGDLS and YYNGEE. Germline trimming cut 4 bases from V and 7 bases from J; bases unmatched to any gene: 13. CDR3 amino acids: CASSPTAGAVRNEQFF. Written as DNA, the CDR3 is TGTGCCAGCAGCCCCACAGCGGGAGCCGTAAGAAATGAGCAGTTCTTC.

The chain carries TRBV6-2 or TRBV6-3 and TRBJ2-7; D is perhaps TRBD1 (6 bases). Germline CDR1 and CDR2: MNHEY and SVGEGT. The CDR3 is 13 amino acids. Trimming removed 5 bases at V and 5 bases at J, with 13 bases between. CDR3 protein: CASSTGWKNEQYF. The DNA of the CDR3 is TGTGCCAGCAGTACAGGGTGGAAGAACGAGCAGTACTTC.

V and J are TRBV11-2 and TRBJ2-1; 10 bases agree with TRBD2. J was trimmed by 7 bases and V by 5 bases; bases with no gene match: 14. The length of the CDR3 is 17 residues. CDR1 and CDR2 (germline): SGHAT, FQNNGV. CDR3 nucleotide sequence: TGTGCCAGCAGCGGGCGTCCCGGGACTAGCGTTTCTAATGAGCAGTTCTTC. Translating it yields CASSGRPGTSVSNEQFF.

The CDR3 reads CASSTPASGGYEQYF. CDR3 in DNA: TGTGCCAGCAGCACTCCTGCTAGCGGGGGCTACGAGCAGTACTTC. The genes are TRBV5-4 and TRBJ2-7; the match to TRBD2 covers 10 bases. In germline, CDR1 is SGHNT, CDR2 YYREEE (reference sequence). V lost 4 bases to trimming and J lost 3 bases; unmatched junction nucleotides: 7. The CDR3 runs 15 residues.